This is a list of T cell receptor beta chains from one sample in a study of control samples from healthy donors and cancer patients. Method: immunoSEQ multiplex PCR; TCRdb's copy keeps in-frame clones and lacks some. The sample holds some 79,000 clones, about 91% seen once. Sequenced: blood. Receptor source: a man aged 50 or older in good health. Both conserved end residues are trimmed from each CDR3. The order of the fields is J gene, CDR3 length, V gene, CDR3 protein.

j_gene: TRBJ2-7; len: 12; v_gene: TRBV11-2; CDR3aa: ASSSEGGYYEQY
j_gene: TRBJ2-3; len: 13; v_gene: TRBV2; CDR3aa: ASSVSLADTDTQY
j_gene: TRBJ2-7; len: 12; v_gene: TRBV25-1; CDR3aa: ASSLTSTSNEQY
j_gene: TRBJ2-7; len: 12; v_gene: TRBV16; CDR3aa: ASSGNPASYEQY
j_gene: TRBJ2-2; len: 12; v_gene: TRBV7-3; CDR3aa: ASSLILGKQELF
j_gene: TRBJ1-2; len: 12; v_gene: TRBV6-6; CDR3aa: ASSSPGSNYGYT
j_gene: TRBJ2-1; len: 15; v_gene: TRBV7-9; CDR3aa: ASSARQGRVSYNEQF
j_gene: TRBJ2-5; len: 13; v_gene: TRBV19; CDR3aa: ASSGSGKLGETQY
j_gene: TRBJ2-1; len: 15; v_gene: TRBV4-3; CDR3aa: ASSQDWLAGGRYEQF
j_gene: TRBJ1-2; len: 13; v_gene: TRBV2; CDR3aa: ASSLRTGRAYGYT
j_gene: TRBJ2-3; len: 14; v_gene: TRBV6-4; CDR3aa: ATRGGRAWSTDTQY
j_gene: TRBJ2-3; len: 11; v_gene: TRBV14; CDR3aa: ASSQYRTDTQY
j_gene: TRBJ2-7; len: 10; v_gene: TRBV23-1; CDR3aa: AVGRYCYEQY
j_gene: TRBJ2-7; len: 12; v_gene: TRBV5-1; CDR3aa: ASSSLTGNYEQY
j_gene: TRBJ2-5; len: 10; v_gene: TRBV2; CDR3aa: ASTMELGTQY
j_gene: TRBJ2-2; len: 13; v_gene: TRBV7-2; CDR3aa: ASLWGSTDTGELF
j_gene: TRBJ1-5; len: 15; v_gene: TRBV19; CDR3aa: ASSPGQGRVSNQPQH
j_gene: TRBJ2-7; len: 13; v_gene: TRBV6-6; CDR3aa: ASSYGIGNNYEQY